What follows are 32 T cell receptor beta chains derived from one specimen sequenced in a study of early T cells in non-severe SARS-CoV-2 infection. One entry per CDR3 protein results from TCRdb running MiXCR on the 5' RACE reads. The sample has about 58,000 distinct CDR3 sequences; more than 7% are singletons. Material: whole blood. These receptors originate from an adult who was a healthcare worker with PCR-confirmed SARS-CoV-2 infection or an uninfected control (not recorded which).

This clonotype was observed many times. Its ends do not fully match the called genes, so a read error is possible. This rearrangement joins TRBV5-4 to TRBJ1-1; TRBD1 aligns across 9 bases. This CDR3 spans 17 amino acids. In germline, CDR1 is SGHNT, CDR2 YYREEE (reference sequence). CDR3 bases: TGTGCCAGCAGCCACACCGGGACAGGGACGAGGGGCGGAACTGAAGCTTTT. Its translation is CASSHTGTGTRGGTEAF. The variable domain in full, completed from reference TRBV5-4 and TRBJ1-1, reads ETGVTQSPTHLIKTRGQQVTLRCSSQSGHNTVSWYQQALGQGPQFIFQYYREEENGRGNFPPRFSGLQFPNYSSELNVNALELDDSALYLCASSHTGTGTRGGTEAFGQGTRLTVV.

The V and J genes are TRBV7-2 and TRBJ2-3, with 9 bases aligning to TRBD1. This CDR3 comprises 14 residues. V lost 5 bases, J lost 6 bases, and 6 bases stayed unmatched. Per the germline V gene, CDR1 is SGHTA and CDR2 is FQGNSA. This CDR3 is CASSQDRGADTQYF. The CDR3 bases are TGTGCCAGCAGCCAGGACAGGGGCGCGGATACGCAGTATTTT.

This clonotype showed up many times. The gene calls are TRBV2 and TRBJ1-5; D call uncertain. With 5 bases removed from V and 5 bases from J, the gap between germline ends came to 13 bases. The CDR3 sequence is 14 residues long. The germline V gene encodes CDR1 SNHLY and CDR2 FYNNEI. The chain's CDR3 is CASSQRAGHQPQHF. CDR3 DNA: TGTGCCAGCAGTCAGAGGGCGGGTCATCAGCCCCAGCATTTT.

The chain is built from TRBV10-2 and TRBJ2-7; 11 positions match TRBD2. There are 16 residues in the CDR3. V lost 3 bases to trimming and J lost 5 bases; unmatched junction nucleotides: 9. CDR1 and CDR2 from the germline V gene are WSHSY and SAAADI. The CDR3 loop is CASSDPGSGRDHEQYF. CDR3 DNA sequence: TGCGCCAGCAGTGACCCGGGTAGCGGGAGGGACCACGAGCAGTACTTC.

This clonotype was counted ten times or more. The chain is built from TRBV7-9 and TRBJ1-4; TRBD1 matches 9 bases. CDR1 SEHNR and CDR2 FQNEAQ come from the germline V gene (reference sequence). V was clipped by 5 bases and J by 8 bases; unmatched bases: 6. The CDR3 contains 14 residues. CDR3 DNA sequence: TGTGCCAGCAGCAACGGGACAGGGAGAGAAAAACTGTTTTTT. Amino acids: CASSNGTGREKLFF.

The sample holds many counts of this clonotype. This chain uses TRBV29-1 with TRBJ2-1; 10 nucleotides line up with TRBD2. CDR1 SQVTM and CDR2 ANQGSEA come from the germline V gene. After removal of 5 bases from V and 7 bases from J, the junction contained 2 bases not matched to a gene. The CDR3 is 12 residues long. In DNA, the CDR3 is TGCAGCGTTACTAGCGGGATTAATGAGCAGTTCTTC. This sequence encodes CSVTSGINEQFF.

There are many counts of this clonotype. V and J are TRBV29-1 and TRBJ1-2; weak D call: TRBD1 (6 bases). V shed 7 bases and J shed 0 bases, with 18 bases lying between them. The CDR3 extends over 15 amino acids. Per the germline V gene, CDR1 is SQVTM and CDR2 is ANQGSEA. The CDR3 loop is CSAGSIGGTNYGYTF. DNA for the CDR3: TGCAGCGCTGGGTCAATAGGGGGTACTAACTATGGCTACACCTTC. Based on the CDR3 plus reference TRBV29-1 and TRBJ1-2, the full variable domain is SAVISQKPSRDICQRGTSLTIQCQVDSQVTMMFWYRQQPGQSLTLIATANQGSEATYESGFVIDKFPISRPNLTFSTLTVSNMSPEDSSIYLCSAGSIGGTNYGYTFGSGTRLTVV.

The chain couples TRBV18 to TRBJ2-1; unclear D gene. From germline, CDR1 is KGHSH and CDR2 LQKENI. Trimming took off 6 bases at V and 12 bases at J, with 12 bases between the two ends. The CDR3 is 11 residues long. The CDR3: CASSAQWGQFF. The CDR3 nucleotides read TGTGCCAGCTCGGCCCAGTGGGGGCAGTTCTTC.

This clonotype was recorded a few times. The V call is TRBV15, the J call TRBJ2-4; 9 bases match TRBD1. Germline CDR1 reads LNHNV; CDR2 reads YYDKDF (reference sequence). The V gene end was trimmed by 4 bases and the J gene end by 5 bases; junction bases not matched to a gene: 6. The CDR3 extends over 15 amino acids. Written as DNA, the CDR3 is TGTGCCACCAGCACGGGGCGGACAGGGGAAAACATTCAGTACTTC. Protein sequence: CATSTGRTGENIQYF.

The gene calls are TRBV29-1 and TRBJ2-3, with a weak D call TRBD2 (5 bases). The CDR3 loop spans 11 amino acids. V gave up 7 bases and J gave up 4 bases, with 9 bases separating them. Germline-derived CDR1 and CDR2 are SQVTM and ANQGSEA. The CDR3 reads CSGEEADTQYF. The CDR3 nucleotides are TGCAGCGGTGAGGAGGCAGATACGCAGTATTTT.

This clonotype was detected ten times or more. The chain carries TRBV9 and TRBJ2-6, with TRBD1 matching 12 bases. The germline gives CDR1 SGDLS, CDR2 YYNGEE. CDR3 length: 17 residues. V lost 3 bases, J lost 4 bases, and 5 bases stayed unmatched. CDR3 sequence: CASSAGQGASGANVLTF. The CDR3 coding sequence is TGTGCCAGCAGCGCGGGACAGGGGGCGAGCGGGGCCAACGTCCTGACTTTC.

This clonotype was seen more than once but under ten times. The chain carries TRBV6-5 and TRBJ2-1; 8 bases agree with TRBD2. The J segment lost 0 bases and the V segment lost 5 bases, leaving 3 bases of the junction unmatched. Germline loops: CDR1 MNHEY, CDR2 SVGAGI. There are 15 residues in the CDR3. The CDR3 loop is CASSTGTSSYNEQFF. CDR3 sequence (DNA): TGTGCCAGCAGTACCGGGACTAGCTCCTACAATGAGCAGTTCTTC.

This clonotype was found a few times. This sequence joins TRBV2 and TRBJ2-1; the D gene is possibly TRBD2 (5 bases). Deletions cut 3 bases from V and 9 bases from J, with 15 bases between. This CDR3 comprises 14 residues. The germline gives CDR1 SNHLY, CDR2 FYNNEI. CDR3 in amino acids: CASSDRASWGEQFF. The CDR3 nucleotides are TGTGCCAGCAGTGATCGGGCTAGCTGGGGTGAGCAGTTCTTC. The whole variable domain, filled in from reference TRBV2 and TRBJ2-1, reads EPEVTQTPSHQVTQMGQEVILRCVPISNHLYFYWYRQILGQKVEFLVSFYNNEISEKSEIFDDQFSVERPDGSNFTLKIRSTKLEDSAMYFCASSDRASWGEQFFGPGTRLTVL.

This clonotype has more than one count but fewer than ten. This chain joins TRBV7-9 and TRBJ2-1, with TRBD2 as a possible D gene (6 bases). Trimming removed 4 bases from V and 5 bases from J, with 18 bases in between. This CDR3 contains 16 residues. Germline V CDR1 and CDR2: SEHNR, FQNEAQ (reference sequence). Here the CDR3 DNA reads TGTGCCAGCAGCTCTCTTACCGGGACTCGCCACAATGAGCAGTTCTTC. This encodes CASSSLTGTRHNEQFF. Variable domain in full (rest from reference TRBV7-9 and TRBJ2-1): DTGVSQNPRHKITKRGQNVTFRCDPISEHNRLYWYRQTLGQGPEFLTYFQNEAQLEKSRLLSDRFSAERPKGSFSTLEIQRTEQGDSAMYLCASSSLTGTRHNEQFFGPGTRLTVL.

This clonotype was detected ten times or more. The chain combines TRBV28 with TRBJ1-2; D is ambiguous. The CDR3 contains 12 residues. Per the germline V gene, CDR1 is MDHEN and CDR2 is SYDVKM. V was cut by 5 bases and J by 3 bases, with 7 bases left in between. This CDR3 reads CASSRVDYGYTF. CDR3 coding DNA: TGTGCCAGCAGTAGGGTTGACTATGGCTACACCTTC.

The rearrangement joins TRBV19 to TRBJ2-2; 9 bases are a match to TRBD2. Germline lookup yields CDR1 LNHDA and CDR2 SQIVND (reference sequence). Trimming took 2 bases from V and 6 from J; bases not matched to a gene: 4. The CDR3 spans 15 residues. This CDR3 is CASSILGLAPGELFF. CDR3 DNA sequence: TGTGCCAGTAGTATACTGGGACTAGCCCCCGGGGAGCTGTTTTTT.

The chain is built from TRBV24-1 and TRBJ2-2; 8 bases align to TRBD1. This CDR3 has 15 amino acids. Germline loops: CDR1 KGHDR, CDR2 SFDVKD. Trimming at V came to 4 bases and at J to 5 bases, leaving 5 bases not matched to a gene. CDR3 sequence reads: CATSDTGTGTGELFF. Written as DNA, the CDR3 is TGTGCCACCAGTGACACCGGGACAGGAACCGGGGAGCTGTTTTTT.

This clonotype has a count of ten or more. The chain combines TRBV30 with TRBJ2-1, with 12 bases aligning to TRBD2. CDR3 length: 15 residues. With V trimmed by 1 base and J by 8 bases, 6 bases remained unmatched. Per the germline V gene, CDR1 is GTSNPN and CDR2 is SVGIG (reference sequence). CDR3 bases: TGTGCCTGGAGTGGGACTAGCGGGATTGGGGATGAGCAGTTCTTC. Translation gives CAWSGTSGIGDEQFF.

J is TRBJ2-1 and V is TRBV2, with unresolved D. The germline CDR1 and CDR2 sequences are SNHLY and FYNNEI. This CDR3 spans 15 amino acids. The germline V and J ends were trimmed by 0 bases and 0 bases, with 6 bases remaining between them. The CDR3 sequence is CASSEAEISYNEQFF. Written as DNA, the CDR3 is TGTGCCAGCAGTGAAGCGGAGATCTCCTACAATGAGCAGTTCTTC.

The chain uses TRBV20-1 and TRBJ2-3, with D maybe TRBD2 (5 bases). The CDR3 has 17 amino acids. The germline gives CDR1 DFQATT, CDR2 SNEGSKA (reference sequence). V dropped 5 bases and J dropped 2 bases, with 23 bases sitting between them. The DNA for the CDR3 is TGCAGTGCTGCACCCGAACCCTCGCGCGGGCCCACAGATACGCAGTATTTT. It yields the protein CSAAPEPSRGPTDTQYF.

The chain combines TRBV19 with TRBJ2-7; 11 nucleotides align to TRBD2. The V gene end was trimmed by 4 bases and the J gene end by 4 bases; junction bases not matched to a gene: 9. The CDR3 totals 16 residues. Germline V CDR1 and CDR2: LNHDA, SQIVND (reference sequence). This chain's CDR3 is CASSSPTSGSMYEQYF. CDR3 coding DNA: TGTGCCAGTAGTAGCCCTACTAGCGGGAGTATGTACGAGCAGTACTTC. Filled out from reference TRBV19 and TRBJ2-7, the complete variable domain reads DGGITQSPKYLFRKEGQNVTLSCEQNLNHDAMYWYRQDPGQGLRLIYYSQIVNDFQKGDIAEGYSVSREKKESFPLTVTSAQKNPTAFYLCASSSPTSGSMYEQYFGPGTRLTVT.

This chain uses TRBV7-6 with TRBJ1-2; TRBD1 aligns across 7 bases. Per germline, CDR1 SGHVS and CDR2 FNYEAQ. The V segment lost 4 bases and the J segment 7 bases; nucleotides outside the gene matches: 3. CDR3 length: 12 amino acids. CDR3 in DNA: TGTGCCAGCAGCTCGGGACAGAGTGGCTACACCTTC. Amino acid sequence: CASSSGQSGYTF.

This clonotype was seen many times. This sequence joins TRBV20-1 and TRBJ2-7, with 7 bases fitting TRBD1. The J segment lost 3 bases and the V segment lost 5 bases, leaving 10 bases of the junction unmatched. CDR3 length equals 14 residues. Germline V gene lookup returns CDR1 DFQATT and CDR2 SNEGSKA (reference sequence). CDR3 region: CSARTGQSRYEQYF. The CDR3 DNA follows: TGCAGTGCTCGGACGGGACAGTCGCGCTACGAGCAGTACTTC.

The chain joins TRBV20-1 to TRBJ2-7; 7 bases map to TRBD2. The V gene end was trimmed by 0 bases and the J gene end by 6 bases; junction bases not matched to a gene: 8. Germline assignment: CDR1 DFQATT and CDR2 SNEGSKA (reference sequence). The CDR3 extends over 14 amino acids. CDR3 sequence reads: CSARDPRLAGEQYF. The CDR3 nucleotides are TGCAGTGCTAGAGATCCGAGACTAGCTGGCGAGCAGTACTTC.

This clonotype appeared a few times. The chain joins TRBV19 to TRBJ1-5; possible D gene TRBD1, 5 bases. This CDR3 is built from 15 residues. V lost 7 bases to trimming and J lost 4 bases, with 17 bases between them. Germline CDR1 LNHDA, CDR2 SQIVND (reference sequence). Written as DNA, the CDR3 is TGTGCCAGTACCGGACACGGGCAGGGAAATCAGCCCCAGCATTTT. Translated, it gives CASTGHGQGNQPQHF.

This clonotype was found many times. The V gene is TRBV27, the J gene TRBJ1-6; D ambiguous. Deletions cut 5 bases from V and 7 bases from J, with 6 bases between. The CDR3 runs 12 residues. Germline V gives CDR1 MNHEY, CDR2 SMNVEV (reference sequence). In nucleotides, the CDR3 is TGTGCCAGCAGTCCACTAAATTCACCCCTCCACTTT. Residues: CASSPLNSPLHF.

The genes are TRBV5-6 and TRBJ2-7; no definite D call. The CDR3 is made up of 13 amino acids. Trimming took off 2 bases at V and 3 bases at J, with 9 bases between the two ends. Germline V lookup: CDR1 SGHDT, CDR2 YYEEEE. The CDR3 reads CASSLGPIYEQYF. CDR3 bases: TGTGCCAGCAGCTTAGGACCAATCTACGAGCAGTACTTC. The full variable domain, its missing parts supplied by reference TRBV5-6 and TRBJ2-7, is DAGVTQSPTHLIKTRGQQVTLRCSPKSGHDTVSWYQQALGQGPQFIFQYYEEEERQRGNFPDRFSGHQFPNYSSELNVNALLLGDSALYLCASSLGPIYEQYFGPGTRLTVT.

This clonotype was seen a few times. The V call is TRBV10-2, the J call TRBJ2-3; D is possibly TRBD1 (6 bases). The germline V gene encodes CDR1 WSHSY and CDR2 SAAADI. This CDR3 has 13 residues. Trimming cost V 4 bases and J 6 bases, with 11 bases left between them. The CDR3 sequence: CASSATGPDTQYF. CDR3 bases: TGCGCCAGCAGTGCGACAGGTCCCGATACGCAGTATTTT.

This clonotype was counted many times. The genes are TRBV15 and TRBJ1-2; no firm D call. Germline-derived CDR1 and CDR2 are LNHNV and YYDKDF (reference sequence). CDR3 length equals 18 residues. Trimming removed 1 base at V and 2 bases at J, with 20 bases between. The DNA of the CDR3 is TGTGCCACCAGCAGAGTGGCAGCGGCGGTGTCTGGGAACTATGGCTACACCTTC. This encodes CATSRVAAAVSGNYGYTF.

A few counts support this clonotype. This chain connects TRBV19 to TRBJ2-5; 8 bases map to TRBD2. The CDR3 is 13 amino acids. V lost 5 bases to trimming and J lost 7 bases; unmatched junction nucleotides: 6. Germline CDR1 LNHDA, CDR2 SQIVND (reference sequence). CDR3 nucleotide sequence: TGTGCCAGTAGTGTCAGCGGGGGCGCGACCCAGTACTTC. It yields the protein CASSVSGGATQYF.

Ten or more counts support this clonotype. The CDR3 region is CSVRGEARNTEAFF. CDR3 DNA sequence: TGCAGCGTTAGGGGGGAGGCCAGGAACACTGAAGCTTTCTTT. V and J are TRBV29-1 and TRBJ1-1; perhaps TRBD1 as D (6 bases). CDR3 length: 14 amino acids. The ends were cut back, 5 bases at V and 1 base at J, with 14 bases in the middle. Germline V gives CDR1 SQVTM, CDR2 ANQGSEA.

This clonotype came up many times. The rearrangement uses TRBV29-1 and TRBJ2-7; the D gene is possibly TRBD1 (6 bases). CDR3 size: 12 residues. V was clipped by 8 bases and J by 2 bases, with 13 bases between them. CDR1 SQVTM and CDR2 ANQGSEA come from the germline V gene. CDR3 nucleotides: TGCAGCTTCCAGGGACAAGCCTACGAGCAGTACTTC. Translated, it gives CSFQGQAYEQYF.